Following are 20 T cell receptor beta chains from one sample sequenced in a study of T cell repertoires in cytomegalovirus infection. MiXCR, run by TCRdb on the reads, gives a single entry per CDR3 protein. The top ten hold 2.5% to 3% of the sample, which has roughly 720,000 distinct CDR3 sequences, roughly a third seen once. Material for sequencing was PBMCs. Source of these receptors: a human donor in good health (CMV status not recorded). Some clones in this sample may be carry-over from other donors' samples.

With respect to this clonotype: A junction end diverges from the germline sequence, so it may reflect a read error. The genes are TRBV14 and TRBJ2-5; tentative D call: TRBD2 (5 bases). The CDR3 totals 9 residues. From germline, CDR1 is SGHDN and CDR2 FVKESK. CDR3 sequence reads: CARKLDGDF. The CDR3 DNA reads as TGTGCCAGAAAGTTGGACGGGGACTTC. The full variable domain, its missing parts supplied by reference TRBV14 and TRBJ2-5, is EAGVTQFPSHSVIEKGQTVTLRCDPISGHDNLYWYRRVMGKEIKFLLHFVKESKQDESGMPNNRFLAERTGGTYSTLKVQPAELEDSGVYFCARKLDGDFGPGTRLLVL.

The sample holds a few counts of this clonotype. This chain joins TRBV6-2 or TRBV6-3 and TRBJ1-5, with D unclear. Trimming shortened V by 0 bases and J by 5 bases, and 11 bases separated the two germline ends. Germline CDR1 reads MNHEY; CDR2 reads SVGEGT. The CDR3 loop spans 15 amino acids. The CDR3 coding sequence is TGTGCCAGCAGTTACTCTACGGTTAATTATCAGCCCCAGCATTTT. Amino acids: CASSYSTVNYQPQHF.

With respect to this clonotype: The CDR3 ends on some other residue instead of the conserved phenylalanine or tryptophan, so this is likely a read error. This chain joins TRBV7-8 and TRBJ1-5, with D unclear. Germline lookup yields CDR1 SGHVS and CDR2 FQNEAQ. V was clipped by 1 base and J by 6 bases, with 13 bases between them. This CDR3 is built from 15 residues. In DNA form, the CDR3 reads TGTGCCAGCAGCTTAGTTTCAGGTTTGTTTCAGCCCCAGCATTTG. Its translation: CASSLVSGLFQPQHL.

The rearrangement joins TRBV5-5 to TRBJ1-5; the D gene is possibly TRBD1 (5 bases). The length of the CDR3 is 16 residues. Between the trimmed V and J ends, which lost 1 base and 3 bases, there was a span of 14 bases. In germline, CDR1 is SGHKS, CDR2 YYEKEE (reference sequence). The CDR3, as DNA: TGTGCCAGCAGCTTGCGGGGGTTCGGGGTCAATCAGCCCCAGCATTTT. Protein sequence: CASSLRGFGVNQPQHF.

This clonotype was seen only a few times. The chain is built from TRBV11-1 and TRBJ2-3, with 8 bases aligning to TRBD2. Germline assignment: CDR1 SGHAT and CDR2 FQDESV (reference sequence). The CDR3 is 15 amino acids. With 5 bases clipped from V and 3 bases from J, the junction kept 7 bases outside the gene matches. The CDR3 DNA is TGTGCCAGCAGCCCCCCGGGACTAGGAACAGATACGCAGTATTTT. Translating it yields CASSPPGLGTDTQYF.

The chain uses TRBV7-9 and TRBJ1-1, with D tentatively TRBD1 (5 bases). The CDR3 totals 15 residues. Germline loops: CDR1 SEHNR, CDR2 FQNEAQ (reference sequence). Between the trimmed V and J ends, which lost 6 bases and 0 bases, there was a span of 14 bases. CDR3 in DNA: TGTGCCAGCAGATCGTACAGGAATTTGAACACTGAAGCTTTCTTT. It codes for CASRSYRNLNTEAFF.

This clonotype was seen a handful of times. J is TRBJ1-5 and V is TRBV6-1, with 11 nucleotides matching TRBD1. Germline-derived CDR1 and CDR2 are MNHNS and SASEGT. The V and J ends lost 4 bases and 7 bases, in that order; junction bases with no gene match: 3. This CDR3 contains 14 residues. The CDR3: CASSGRTGGQPQHF. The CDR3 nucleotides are TGTGCCAGCAGTGGTCGGACAGGGGGCCAGCCCCAGCATTTT.

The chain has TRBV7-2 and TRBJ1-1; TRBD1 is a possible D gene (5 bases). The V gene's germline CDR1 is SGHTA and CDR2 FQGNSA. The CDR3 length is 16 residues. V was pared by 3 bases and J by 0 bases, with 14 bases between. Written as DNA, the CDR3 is TGTGCCAGCAGCTTGAACGTCGGGACGGTGAACACTGAAGCTTTCTTT. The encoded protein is CASSLNVGTVNTEAFF.

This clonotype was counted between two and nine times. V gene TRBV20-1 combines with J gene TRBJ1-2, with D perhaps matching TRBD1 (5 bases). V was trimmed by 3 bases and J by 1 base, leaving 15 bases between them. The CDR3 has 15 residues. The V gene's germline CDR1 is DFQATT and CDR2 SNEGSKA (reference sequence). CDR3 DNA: TGCAGTGCTAGTAGCGGGACGCAGAATAACTATGGCTACACCTTC. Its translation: CSASSGTQNNYGYTF.

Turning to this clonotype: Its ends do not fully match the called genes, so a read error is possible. CDR3 protein: CASSRTDMNTEDFF. In nucleotides, the CDR3 is TGTGCCAGTAGTAGGACGGACATGAACACGGAAGATTTCTTT. The chain carries TRBV19 and TRBJ1-1; D perhaps matches TRBD1 (5 bases). The CDR3 is made up of 14 amino acids. Germline V gene data show CDR1 as LNHDA and CDR2 as SQIVND (reference sequence).

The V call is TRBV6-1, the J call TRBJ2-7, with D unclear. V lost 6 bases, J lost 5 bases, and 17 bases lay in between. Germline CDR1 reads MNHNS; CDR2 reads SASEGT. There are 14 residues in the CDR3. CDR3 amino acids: CASSQLVTKDEQYF. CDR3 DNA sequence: TGTGCCAGCAGCCAGTTGGTTACAAAAGACGAGCAGTACTTC.

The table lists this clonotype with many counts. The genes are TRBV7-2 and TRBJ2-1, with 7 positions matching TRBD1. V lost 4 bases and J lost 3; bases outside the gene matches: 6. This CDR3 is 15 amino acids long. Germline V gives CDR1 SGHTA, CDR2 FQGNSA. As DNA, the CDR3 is TGTGCCAGCAGCTCCCGACAGGGTGGCTACAATGAGCAGTTCTTC. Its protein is CASSSRQGGYNEQFF.

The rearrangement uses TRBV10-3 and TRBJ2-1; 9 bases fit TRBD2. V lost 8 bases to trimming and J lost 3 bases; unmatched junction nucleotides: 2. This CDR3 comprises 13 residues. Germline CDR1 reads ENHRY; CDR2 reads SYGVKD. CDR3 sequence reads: CAILAGNYNEQFF. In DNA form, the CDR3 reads TGTGCCATCCTAGCGGGGAACTACAATGAGCAGTTCTTC.

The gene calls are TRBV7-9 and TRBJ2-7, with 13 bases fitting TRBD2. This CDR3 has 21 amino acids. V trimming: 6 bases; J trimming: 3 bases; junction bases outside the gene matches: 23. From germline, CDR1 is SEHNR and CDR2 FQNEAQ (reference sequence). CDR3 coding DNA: TGTGCCAGCAGGCCTCTCGACTATGGACTAGCGGGAGTCCAGGATTTCTACGAGCAGTACTTC. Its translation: CASRPLDYGLAGVQDFYEQYF.

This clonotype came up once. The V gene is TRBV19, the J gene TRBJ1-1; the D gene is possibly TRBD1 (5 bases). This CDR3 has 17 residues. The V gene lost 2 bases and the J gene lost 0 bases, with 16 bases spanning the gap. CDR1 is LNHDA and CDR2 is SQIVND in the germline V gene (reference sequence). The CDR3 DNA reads TGTGCCAGTAGTATATATTCTCGGCCGACAGTGAACACTGAAGCTTTCTTT. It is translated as CASSIYSRPTVNTEAFF.

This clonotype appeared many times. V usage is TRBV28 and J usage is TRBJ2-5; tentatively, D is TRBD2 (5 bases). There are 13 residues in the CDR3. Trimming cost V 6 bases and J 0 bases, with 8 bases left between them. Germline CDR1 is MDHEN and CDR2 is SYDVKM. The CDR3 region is CASRRGDQETQYF. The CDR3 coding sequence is TGTGCCAGCAGACGGGGAGACCAAGAGACCCAGTACTTC.

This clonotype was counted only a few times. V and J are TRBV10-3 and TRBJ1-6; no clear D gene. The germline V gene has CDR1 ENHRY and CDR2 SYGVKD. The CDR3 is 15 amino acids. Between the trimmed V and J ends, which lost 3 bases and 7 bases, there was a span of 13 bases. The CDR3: CAISEGRVYNSPLHF. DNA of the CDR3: TGTGCCATCAGTGAAGGAAGGGTTTACAATTCACCCCTCCACTTT.

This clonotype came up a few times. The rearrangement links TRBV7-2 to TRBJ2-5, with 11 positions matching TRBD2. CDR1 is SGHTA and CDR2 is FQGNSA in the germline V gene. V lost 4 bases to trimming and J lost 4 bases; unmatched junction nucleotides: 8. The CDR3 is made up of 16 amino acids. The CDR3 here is CASSSRLAGSGETQYF. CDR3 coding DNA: TGTGCCAGCAGCTCCCGACTAGCGGGAAGCGGAGAGACCCAGTACTTC.

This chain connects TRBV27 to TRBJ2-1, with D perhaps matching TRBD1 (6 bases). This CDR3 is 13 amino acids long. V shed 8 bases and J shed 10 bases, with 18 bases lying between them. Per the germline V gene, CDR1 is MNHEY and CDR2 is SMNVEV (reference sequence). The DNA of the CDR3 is TGTGCCAGCGCACTCGCCTCAGGGGAAGAGCAGTTCTTC. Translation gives CASALASGEEQFF.

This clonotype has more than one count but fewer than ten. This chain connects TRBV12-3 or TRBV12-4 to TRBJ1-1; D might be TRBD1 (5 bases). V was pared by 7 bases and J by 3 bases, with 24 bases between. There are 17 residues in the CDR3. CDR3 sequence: CASTDPGTSIRDTEAFF. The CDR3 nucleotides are TGTGCCAGCACCGATCCCGGGACGAGCATCCGGGACACTGAAGCTTTCTTT.